These 30 T cell receptor beta chains were sequenced from one sample in a study of neurological immune-mediated disorders. TCRdb reprocessed the 5' RACE reads via MiXCR and lists one record per CDR3 protein. The table records more than 30,000 distinct CDR3 sequences, about 4.5% of them present only once. What was sequenced was PBMCs. The source of these receptors is a man younger than 35 in good health.

In its sample, this clonotype was seen many times. The chain has TRBV5-1 and TRBJ1-1, with 8 bases lining up with TRBD1. The CDR3 loop spans 13 amino acids. Germline V gene lookup returns CDR1 SGHRS and CDR2 YFSETQ. V lost 1 base and J lost 8; bases outside the gene matches: 4. CDR3 bases: TGCGCCAGCAGCTTGCAGGGGGCCTTGGAAGCTTTCTTT. Residues: CASSLQGALEAFF.

In its sample, this clonotype was seen many times. V and J are TRBV5-1 and TRBJ1-1; D call uncertain. Germline V lookup: CDR1 SGHRS, CDR2 YFSETQ. V lost 4 bases and J lost 5, with 12 bases in between. The CDR3 consists of 13 residues. CDR3 DNA sequence: TGCGCCAGCAGCCCACCCGTGCGTACTGAAGCTTTCTTT. Protein product: CASSPPVRTEAFF. Filled out from reference TRBV5-1 and TRBJ1-1, the complete variable domain reads KAGVTQTPRYLIKTRGQQVTLSCSPISGHRSVSWYQQTPGQGLQFLFEYFSETQRNKGNFPGRFSGRQFSNSRSEMNVSTLELGDSALYLCASSPPVRTEAFFGQGTRLTVV.

The table lists this clonotype with many counts. The gene calls are TRBV6-5 and TRBJ1-1, with a possible D match to TRBD1 (5 bases). The CDR3 runs to 15 residues. CDR1 is MNHEY and CDR2 is SVGAGI in the germline V gene. The ends were cut back, 6 bases at V and 0 bases at J, with 14 bases in the middle. The CDR3 sequence: CASRIQGTVNTEAFF. The CDR3 DNA reads as TGTGCCAGCAGAATCCAAGGGACGGTGAACACTGAAGCTTTCTTT.

This clonotype was recorded at least ten times. The chain is built from TRBV4-2 and TRBJ2-5; TRBD2 is a possible D gene (6 bases). The germline V gene encodes CDR1 LGHNA and CDR2 YNFKEQ. The ends were cut back, 0 bases at V and 4 bases at J, with 21 bases in the middle. This CDR3 is built from 18 residues. The CDR3 region is CASSQDPRGRGGGETQYF. The CDR3 DNA reads as TGTGCCAGCAGCCAAGATCCAAGAGGGCGGGGAGGCGGAGAGACCCAGTACTTC.

About this clonotype: A junction boundary mismatches the germline segment, possibly from a read error. J is TRBJ1-1 and V is TRBV5-1; TRBD1 matches 7 bases. Germline V gene lookup returns CDR1 SGHRS and CDR2 YFSETQ. The CDR3 covers 15 residues. In nucleotides, the CDR3 is TGCGACAGCAGACCGGGACAGCCCATGAACACTGAAGCTTTCTTT. It codes for CDSRPGQPMNTEAFF.

This clonotype was recorded at least ten times. The V and J genes are TRBV5-1 and TRBJ1-1; 8 bases map to TRBD1. J gave up 4 bases and V 4 bases, and 6 bases lay outside the gene matches. The CDR3 is 14 amino acids. Germline CDR1 SGHRS, CDR2 YFSETQ. The DNA for the CDR3 is TGCGCCAGCAGCCGGGGACAGGAGAGCACTGAAGCTTTCTTT. It encodes CASSRGQESTEAFF.

This clonotype has ten or more counts. V and J are TRBV20-1 and TRBJ1-6; D is ambiguous. This CDR3 contains 17 residues. CDR1 and CDR2 from the germline V gene are DFQATT and SNEGSKA (reference sequence). Trimming removed 0 bases at V and 0 bases at J, with 12 bases between. The CDR3 reads CSARDLSSSSYNSPLHF. The CDR3 bases are TGCAGTGCTAGAGATCTCAGTTCTAGCTCCTATAATTCACCCCTCCACTTT.

This clonotype is categorized as medium-sized (0.01 to 0.1%). The gene calls are TRBV20-1 and TRBJ1-1; 9 bases match TRBD1. The length of the CDR3 is 13 residues. CDR1 is DFQATT, CDR2 SNEGSKA, per germline (reference sequence). The ends lost 6 bases at V and 6 bases at J; junction bases unmatched: 8. Here the CDR3 DNA reads TGCAGTGCAGAGAGGGGACAGGGTTCTGAAGCTTTCTTT. Translated: CSAERGQGSEAFF.

This CDR3 reads CASSPGQGDEKLFF. DNA of the CDR3: TGTGCCAGCAGCCCGGGACAGGGGGACGAAAAACTGTTTTTT. The chain is built from TRBV7-9 and TRBJ1-4, with TRBD1 matching over 11 bases. Germline V CDR1 and CDR2: SEHNR, FQNEAQ (reference sequence). The CDR3 has 14 residues. Trimming cost V 5 bases and J 8 bases; bases outside gene matches: 4.

This clonotype was seen many times. The rearrangement uses TRBV29-1 and TRBJ1-2; D is unresolved. Germline V gene sequence: CDR1 SQVTM, CDR2 ANQGSEA. The CDR3 covers 13 residues. Trimming took off 6 bases at V and 6 bases at J, with 17 bases between the two ends. CDR3 protein: CSVLDAGWDGYTF. In DNA form, the CDR3 reads TGCAGCGTACTGGACGCGGGGTGGGATGGCTACACCTTC.

This clonotype was counted ten times or more. The V call is TRBV3-1, the J call TRBJ1-3; the D is unclear. The V end was cut by 0 bases, the J end by 0 bases, with 6 bases between. This CDR3 has 15 amino acids. Per the germline V gene, CDR1 is LGHDT and CDR2 is YNNKEL (reference sequence). This chain's CDR3 is CASSQDQVSGNTIYF. The CDR3 DNA follows: TGTGCCAGCAGCCAAGATCAAGTCTCTGGAAACACCATATATTTT. The full variable domain, completed using reference TRBV3-1 and TRBJ1-3, is DTAVSQTPKYLVTQMGNDKSIKCEQNLGHDTMYWYKQDSKKFLKIMFSYNNKELIINETVPNRFSPKSPDKAHLNLHINSLELGDSAVYFCASSQDQVSGNTIYFGEGSWLTVV.

This clonotype was seen many times. V is TRBV5-1 and J is TRBJ2-5; D is ambiguous. The CDR3 has 16 amino acids. Germline lookup yields CDR1 SGHRS and CDR2 YFSETQ. Trimming removed 0 bases from V and 1 base from J, with 13 bases in between. The CDR3: CASSLGGSRVQETQYF. The CDR3 nucleotides are TGCGCCAGCAGCTTGGGCGGCAGTCGGGTCCAAGAGACCCAGTACTTC.

The chain carries TRBV20-1 and TRBJ1-2; 9 bases are a match to TRBD1. V lost 2 bases, J lost 0 bases, and 13 bases stayed unmatched. Looked up from germline, CDR1 is DFQATT and CDR2 is SNEGSKA (reference sequence). This CDR3 has 18 amino acids. The CDR3 coding sequence is TGCAGTGCTAGAAGTGGGACAGGGTCACCGAAAACTAACTATGGCTACACCTTC. It codes for CSARSGTGSPKTNYGYTF.

This clonotype showed up many times. The CDR3 here is CASSQWNTEAFF. The CDR3 coding sequence is TGTGCCAGCAGCCAGTGGAACACTGAAGCTTTCTTT. The chain couples TRBV16 to TRBJ1-1; D ambiguous. The CDR3 spans 12 residues. Trimming took 3 bases from V and 1 from J, leaving 3 bases between them. CDR1 and CDR2 from the germline V gene are KGHSY and FQNENV. The full variable domain, its missing parts supplied by reference TRBV16 and TRBJ1-1, is GEEVAQTPKHLVRGEGQKAKLYCAPIKGHSYVFWYQQVLKNEFKFLISFQNENVFDETGMPKERFSAKCLPNSPCSLEIQATKLEDSAVYFCASSQWNTEAFFGQGTRLTVV.

This clonotype was detected many times. This chain links TRBV11-3 with TRBJ2-7; 7 bases match TRBD1. CDR1 is SGHNT, CDR2 YENEEA, per germline. V trimming: 1 base; J trimming: 2 bases; junction bases outside the gene matches: 5. CDR3 length: 15 amino acids. The CDR3 spells CASSLGGGPTYEQYF. The CDR3 DNA sequence: TGTGCCAGCAGCTTAGGAGGGGGCCCTACCTACGAGCAGTACTTC.

This clonotype was recorded at least ten times. The chain carries TRBV5-6 and TRBJ1-2; D uncertain. The CDR3 contains 14 residues. The germline gives CDR1 SGHDT, CDR2 YYEEEE. Trimming removed 1 base from V and 4 bases from J, with 11 bases in between. The DNA of the CDR3 is TGTGCCAGCAGCTTGCCGGCCTGGCCCTATGGCTACACCTTC. This gives the protein CASSLPAWPYGYTF.

This clonotype was seen ten or more times. The J gene is TRBJ1-5, the V gene TRBV6-5, with D hard to call. V was trimmed by 6 bases and J by 0 bases, leaving 6 bases between them. The germline V gene encodes CDR1 MNHEY and CDR2 SVGAGI. CDR3 length: 13 amino acids. CDR3 residues: CASRRNSNQPQHF. In DNA, the CDR3 is TGTGCCAGCAGGAGGAATAGCAATCAGCCCCAGCATTTT.

This clonotype was counted at least ten times. This sequence joins TRBV7-8 and TRBJ1-1; no firm D call. Trimming shortened V by 0 bases and J by 3 bases, and 2 bases separated the two germline ends. Germline CDR1 reads SGHVS; CDR2 reads FQNEAQ. The CDR3 covers 12 residues. In DNA, the CDR3 is TGTGCCAGCAGCTTAGCGTACACTGAAGCTTTCTTT. Its translation: CASSLAYTEAFF.

This clonotype was detected many times. The rearrangement uses TRBV4-3 and TRBJ2-5; 9 nucleotides align to TRBD2. Germline CDR1 and CDR2: LGHNA and YSLEER. The CDR3 is 16 amino acids. The V gene end was trimmed by 1 base and the J gene end by 1 base; junction bases not matched to a gene: 4. The CDR3: CASSQVGGGVQETQYF. CDR3 nucleotide sequence: TGCGCCAGCAGCCAAGTCGGCGGGGGGGTCCAAGAGACCCAGTACTTC.

This clonotype came up many times. J is TRBJ2-7 and V is TRBV6-5; tentative D call: TRBD1 (6 bases). Trimming removed 7 bases at V and 6 bases at J, with 13 bases between. The CDR3 length is 12 residues. Germline V gene sequence: CDR1 MNHEY, CDR2 SVGAGI. The DNA of the CDR3 is TGTGCCAGCAAGGCGACAGGCGGCGAGCAGTACTTC. This encodes CASKATGGEQYF.

This clonotype was seen repeatedly, ten times or more. J is TRBJ1-5 and V is TRBV7-2; TRBD1 aligns across 7 bases. CDR1 and CDR2 from the germline V gene are SGHTA and FQGNSA. There are 15 residues in the CDR3. V shed 5 bases and J 0 bases; nucleotides not matched to a gene: 4. The chain's CDR3 is CASSKGQNSNQPQHF. The CDR3 DNA sequence: TGTGCCAGCAGCAAGGGACAGAATAGCAATCAGCCCCAGCATTTT.

This clonotype occurred many times. V usage is TRBV5-1 and J usage is TRBJ2-7, with D perhaps being TRBD1 or TRBD2 (5 bases each). Germline-derived CDR1 and CDR2 are SGHRS and YFSETQ. V shed 2 bases and J shed 4 bases, with 13 bases lying between them. The CDR3 covers 14 residues. The CDR3 DNA is TGCGCCAGCAGCTTTGAGGGGCCCATGTACGAGCAGTACTTC. Translated: CASSFEGPMYEQYF.

This clonotype was seen ten or more times. The chain couples TRBV29-1 to TRBJ1-2; tentative D call: TRBD1 (6 bases). This CDR3 is 12 amino acids long. In germline, CDR1 is SQVTM, CDR2 ANQGSEA. The V gene lost 2 bases and the J gene lost 8 bases, with 12 bases spanning the gap. DNA of the CDR3: TGCAGCGTTGAAAGCCAGGGGAACGGCTACACCTTC. Its translation: CSVESQGNGYTF.

The V call is TRBV7-9, the J call TRBJ2-3; no definite D call. With 6 bases removed from V and 2 bases from J, the gap between germline ends came to 15 bases. The germline V gene has CDR1 SEHNR and CDR2 FQNEAQ (reference sequence). There are 15 residues in the CDR3. The CDR3 reads CASSQMDTNTDTQYF. For the CDR3, the DNA is TGTGCCAGCAGTCAAATGGATACGAACACAGATACGCAGTATTTT.

This clonotype occurred many times. The germline gene is not matched at one end of the junction; a read error may be the cause. The chain links TRBV7-9 to TRBJ2-3; D unclear. Germline-derived CDR1 and CDR2 are SEHNR and FQNEAQ (reference sequence). The CDR3 covers 14 residues. CDR3 bases: TGTGCCAGCCGCTCCTTTCCAGATACAGATACGCAGTGTTTT. It translates to CASRSFPDTDTQCF.

This clonotype was seen at least ten times. The rearrangement joins TRBV11-2 to TRBJ2-7; D unclear. The germline V gene has CDR1 SGHAT and CDR2 FQNNGV. The CDR3 spans 14 residues. V lost 6 bases and J 3 bases, leaving 15 bases between the germline ends. In DNA form, the CDR3 reads TGTGCCAGCAGTTCCGATCGGATCCACTACGAGCAGTACTTC. Amino acids: CASSSDRIHYEQYF. The full variable domain, in which reference TRBV11-2 and TRBJ2-7 provide the parts outside the CDR3, is EAGVAQSPRYKIIEKRQSVAFWCNPISGHATLYWYQQILGQGPKLLIQFQNNGVVDDSQLPKDRFSAERLKGVDSTLKIQPAKLEDSAVYLCASSSDRIHYEQYFGPGTRLTVT.

This clonotype was seen repeatedly, ten times or more. The V and J genes are TRBV7-2 and TRBJ1-1; D unresolved. Germline V gene lookup returns CDR1 SGHTA and CDR2 FQGNSA. The V end lost 4 bases, the J end lost 6 bases, and 12 bases lay between the germline ends. CDR3 length equals 13 residues. The CDR3: CASSSYSAPEAFF. Written as DNA, the CDR3 is TGTGCCAGCAGCTCCTATTCCGCCCCTGAAGCTTTCTTT.

This clonotype appeared many times. The chain joins TRBV25-1 to TRBJ2-5; 7 nucleotides agree with TRBD1. Unmatched junction bases numbered 3, after V lost 0 bases and J lost 2 bases. The CDR3 spans 15 residues. CDR1 MGHDK and CDR2 SYGVNS come from the germline V gene. CDR3 sequence reads: CASSEYGTEQETQYF. The CDR3 DNA reads as TGTGCCAGCAGTGAATATGGGACAGAACAAGAGACCCAGTACTTC.

This clonotype was seen a few times. V is TRBV4-1 and J is TRBJ1-5; 7 bases agree with TRBD1. The CDR3 consists of 16 residues. Germline V gene sequence: CDR1 MGHRA, CDR2 YSYEKL. V lost 4 bases, J lost 2 bases, and 8 bases stayed unmatched. The CDR3 coding sequence is TGCGCCAGCAGCCCTCCTGAGGGGGCCGGCAATCAGCCCCAGCATTTT. Translation: CASSPPEGAGNQPQHF.

This clonotype was counted at least ten times. The chain carries TRBV9 and TRBJ2-4; D is undetermined. Germline V lookup: CDR1 SGDLS, CDR2 YYNGEE. Trimming cost V 7 bases and J 2 bases, with 7 bases left between them. The length of the CDR3 is 12 residues. The CDR3: CASGRTKNIQYF. Written as DNA, the CDR3 is TGTGCCAGCGGTAGAACCAAAAACATTCAGTACTTC.